These 24 T cell receptor beta chains were sequenced from one sample in a study of OX40 agonist ivuxolimab in advanced cancers. Sequencing used immunoSEQ multiplex PCR; TCRdb keeps in-frame clones, though not all of them. The sample carries about 99,000 clones, approximately 95% recorded once. The sequenced sample was CD4+ or CD8+ T cells sorted from blood, obtained in a trial of the OX40 agonist ivuxolimab. These receptor sequences come from an adult with an advanced solid tumor such as melanoma, head and neck, liver or kidney cancer.

V and J are TRBV5-1 and TRBJ2-1; 9 bases map to TRBD2. Trimming removed 1 base from V and 7 bases from J; junction bases left unmatched: 6. CDR1 is SGHRS and CDR2 is YFSETQ in the germline V gene. The CDR3 covers 15 residues. This chain's CDR3 is CASSLRAGGGNEQFF. DNA for the CDR3: TGCGCCAGCAGCTTGCGAGCGGGGGGTGGGAATGAGCAGTTCTTC.

The V and J genes are TRBV15 and TRBJ2-7, with 7 bases lining up with TRBD2. V gave up 5 bases and J gave up 4 bases; unmatched junction bases: 11. This CDR3 has 15 amino acids. Germline V CDR1 and CDR2: LNHNV, YYDKDF (reference sequence). As DNA, the CDR3 is TGTGCCACCAGCGGTGTTGGGGGGGAAGGTTACGAGCAGTACTTC. It encodes CATSGVGGEGYEQYF.

This chain joins TRBV6-6 and TRBJ2-2; D is unresolved. The germline V and J ends were trimmed by 0 bases and 5 bases, with 7 bases remaining between them. The CDR3 is 14 residues long. Germline values: CDR1 MNHNY, CDR2 SVGAGI (reference sequence). The CDR3 protein is CASSYSFGTGELFF. The CDR3 DNA sequence: TGTGCCAGCAGTTACTCGTTTGGGACCGGGGAGCTGTTTTTT.

This chain uses TRBV5-4 with TRBJ2-1; D is unresolved. Trimming removed 4 bases at V and 15 bases at J, with 20 bases between. The CDR3 extends over 13 amino acids. Germline CDR1 SGHNT, CDR2 YYREEE (reference sequence). CDR3 sequence (DNA): TGTGCCAGCAGCCCAATAAATGACATAAACTCGTTCTTC. This encodes CASSPINDINSFF.

The chain uses TRBV29-1 and TRBJ2-7; D might be TRBD1 (6 bases). V shed 1 base and J shed 5 bases, with 18 bases lying between them. Germline CDR1 SQVTM, CDR2 ANQGSEA. The CDR3 loop spans 15 amino acids. CDR3 amino acids: CSVEGGRGRSDEQYF. The CDR3 nucleotides read TGCAGCGTTGAAGGCGGCAGGGGAAGGTCGGACGAGCAGTACTTC.

The chain recombines TRBV6-5 with TRBJ1-1; no clear D. The germline V and J ends were trimmed by 2 bases and 0 bases, with 4 bases remaining between them. CDR1 is MNHEY and CDR2 is SVGAGI in the germline V gene. This CDR3 spans 13 amino acids. For the CDR3, the DNA is TGTGCCAGCAGTTACGAGGTGAACACTGAAGCTTTCTTT. It encodes CASSYEVNTEAFF.

The genes are TRBV5-5 and TRBJ2-7, with D perhaps TRBD1 (5 bases). Deletions cut 0 bases from V and 4 bases from J, with 14 bases between. CDR1 SGHKS and CDR2 YYEKEE come from the germline V gene (reference sequence). The CDR3 runs to 15 residues. CDR3 residues: CASSLDWGASYEQYF. The CDR3 DNA reads TGTGCCAGCAGCTTGGATTGGGGCGCATCATACGAGCAGTACTTC.

The gene calls are TRBV7-3 and TRBJ1-1; 9 bases agree with TRBD1. CDR3 length: 14 amino acids. Trimming at V came to 5 bases and at J to 4 bases, leaving 5 bases not matched to a gene. Germline V gene lookup returns CDR1 SGHTA and CDR2 FQGTGA. The CDR3 nucleotides are TGTGCCAGCAGCACGACAGGGGGAACCACTGAAGCTTTCTTT. It encodes CASSTTGGTTEAFF. The complete variable domain, with remaining parts taken from reference TRBV7-3 and TRBJ1-1, reads GAGVSQTPSNKVTEKGKYVELRCDPISGHTALYWYRQSLGQGPEFLIYFQGTGAADDSGLPNDRFFAVRPEGSVSTLKIQRTERGDSAVYLCASSTTGGTTEAFFGQGTRLTVV.

This clone has just one count. The chain uses TRBV6-5 and TRBJ2-7; 10 bases map to TRBD1. Germline V gene sequence: CDR1 MNHEY, CDR2 SVGAGI. Trimming at V came to 2 bases and at J to 3 bases, leaving 7 bases not matched to a gene. The CDR3 consists of 16 residues. CDR3 residues: CASSYGTGTGVYEQYF. The CDR3 nucleotides are TGTGCCAGCAGTTACGGAACCGGGACAGGGGTCTACGAGCAGTACTTC.

The CDR3 region is CASILGQGHETQYF. The CDR3 DNA sequence: TGTGCCAGCATCCTAGGACAGGGTCACGAGACCCAGTACTTC. The V and J genes are TRBV5-6 and TRBJ2-5; 8 bases agree with TRBD1. The ends lost 6 bases at V and 5 bases at J; junction bases unmatched: 9. The CDR3 sequence is 14 residues long. Germline loops: CDR1 SGHDT, CDR2 YYEEEE.

As to this clone: As the CDR3 is not closed by the conserved phenylalanine or tryptophan, this likely results from a read error. The DNA is omitted, as the CDR3 cannot be located on it reliably, and the CDR3 follows TCRdb's listing. V usage is TRBV23-1 and J usage is TRBJ2-7; the DNA was not used to check the table's D call, TRBD1. TRBV23-1 is identified as an open reading frame with a role that is uncertain. The CDR3 has 13 residues if both end residues are counted. CDR3: CASSHSNLGPIMS.

The V gene is TRBV13, the J gene TRBJ2-1; no reliable D call. Looked up from germline, CDR1 is PRHDT and CDR2 is FYEKMQ (reference sequence). V was trimmed by 4 bases and J by 3 bases, leaving 1 base between them. This CDR3 region has 11 residues. Written as DNA, the CDR3 is TGTGCCAGCAGCTACTACAATGAGCAGTTCTTC. This translates into CASSYYNEQFF.

Only one count was recorded for this clone. This chain joins TRBV5-6 and TRBJ2-7, with D hard to call. From germline, CDR1 is SGHDT and CDR2 YYEEEE. The length of the CDR3 is 17 residues. The V and J ends lost 0 bases and 2 bases respectively, with 18 bases between them. The CDR3 loop reads CASSLASMGRLTYEQYF. In DNA form, the CDR3 reads TGTGCCAGCAGCTTGGCCTCGATGGGCAGGCTTACCTACGAGCAGTACTTC.

The genes are TRBV27 and TRBJ1-1; perhaps TRBD1 as D (5 bases). V was cut by 6 bases and J by 2 bases, with 16 bases left in between. Germline V gene lookup returns CDR1 MNHEY and CDR2 SMNVEV (reference sequence). The CDR3 totals 15 residues. The CDR3 reads CASSRQGLGNTEAFF. The CDR3 coding sequence is TGTGCCAGCAGCCGTCAGGGCCTGGGAAACACTGAAGCTTTCTTT.

This rearrangement joins TRBV11-2 to TRBJ2-5, with unresolved D. Germline CDR1 SGHAT, CDR2 FQNNGV. The CDR3 covers 14 residues. Trimming took off 0 bases at V and 5 bases at J, with 10 bases between the two ends. The CDR3 reads CASSLEVGLETQYF. The CDR3 DNA reads as TGTGCCAGCAGCTTAGAGGTCGGGTTGGAGACCCAGTACTTC.

The rearrangement joins TRBV7-3 to TRBJ2-1; no clear D. V was shortened by 4 bases and J by 8 bases, with 9 bases between the two germline ends. Germline values: CDR1 SGHTA, CDR2 FQGTGA. The CDR3 contains 12 residues. CDR3 sequence reads: CASSSGVDEQFF. The CDR3 DNA reads as TGTGCCAGCAGCTCTGGCGTAGATGAGCAGTTCTTC.

V usage is TRBV19 and J usage is TRBJ1-2; 7 bases line up with TRBD1. The CDR3 length is 18 residues. From germline, CDR1 is LNHDA and CDR2 SQIVND (reference sequence). The junction had 21 bases not matched to a gene; V was cut back by 9 bases and J by 2 bases. CDR3 bases: TGTGCCAGCCAACGACTCGAGGGGGCAGGGGAGGGGAACTATGGCTACACCTTC. Its protein is CASQRLEGAGEGNYGYTF.

The V call is TRBV28, the J call TRBJ2-7, with TRBD1 matching over 7 bases. The CDR3 totals 14 residues. V trimming: 8 bases; J trimming: 4 bases; junction bases outside the gene matches: 11. Germline CDR1 and CDR2: MDHEN and SYDVKM. Here the CDR3 DNA reads TGTGCCAGCCGCCTAGAGACAGGGCTTTACGAGCAGTACTTC. Its translation is CASRLETGLYEQYF.

This sequence joins TRBV19 and TRBJ1-1; 12 bases map to TRBD1. This CDR3 spans 15 amino acids. Germline trimming cut 6 bases from V and 2 bases from J; bases unmatched to any gene: 4. Germline values: CDR1 LNHDA, CDR2 SQIVND (reference sequence). In DNA form, the CDR3 reads TGTGCCAGTAGATATGGGACAGGGGGCAACACTGAAGCTTTCTTT. This codes for CASRYGTGGNTEAFF.

This sequence joins TRBV29-1 and TRBJ2-1; 8 nucleotides line up with TRBD1. Trimming removed 7 bases from V and 4 bases from J; junction bases left unmatched: 15. This CDR3 is 16 amino acids long. Per the germline V gene, CDR1 is SQVTM and CDR2 is ANQGSEA. The CDR3 spells CSAAGDRDRPYNEQFF. The DNA of the CDR3 is TGCAGCGCCGCAGGGGATAGGGACAGGCCGTACAATGAGCAGTTCTTC.

The V call is TRBV28, the J call TRBJ2-1; 7 bases line up with TRBD2. Losses at the gene ends were 2 bases for V and 10 bases for J; bases not matched to a gene: 5. CDR3 length: 13 amino acids. Looked up from germline, CDR1 is MDHEN and CDR2 is SYDVKM. The CDR3 DNA follows: TGTGCCAGCAGTTTAAGGTTAGCGGGCGAGCAGTTCTTC. This sequence encodes CASSLRLAGEQFF. The whole variable domain, filled in from reference TRBV28 and TRBJ2-1, reads DVKVTQSSRYLVKRTGEKVFLECVQDMDHENMFWYRQDPGLGLRLIYFSYDVKMKEKGDIPEGYSVSREKKERFSLILESASTNQTSMYLCASSLRLAGEQFFGPGTRLTVL.

This chain connects TRBV27 to TRBJ1-1; no clear D. V was shortened by 2 bases and J by 1 base, with 8 bases between the two germline ends. This CDR3 contains 14 residues. In germline, CDR1 is MNHEY, CDR2 SMNVEV (reference sequence). This CDR3 reads CASSLKGGNTEAFF. For the CDR3, the DNA is TGTGCCAGCAGTTTAAAAGGTGGGAACACTGAAGCTTTCTTT.

The rearrangement joins TRBV2 to TRBJ2-1; TRBD1 agrees at 9 bases. This CDR3 comprises 15 residues. Germline-derived CDR1 and CDR2 are SNHLY and FYNNEI. J was trimmed by 1 base and V by 6 bases; bases with no gene match: 4. CDR3 in amino acids: CASSPGQGSYNEQFF. CDR3 DNA sequence: TGTGCCAGCAGCCCGGGACAGGGTTCCTACAATGAGCAGTTCTTC.

This clone was found a few times. The chain is built from TRBV28 and TRBJ2-7; D is perhaps TRBD1 or TRBD2 (5 bases each). The CDR3 has 12 residues. Per germline, CDR1 MDHEN and CDR2 SYDVKM. V was clipped by 8 bases and J by 2 bases, with 10 bases between them. DNA for the CDR3: TGTGCCAGCGGGACGCCCACCTACGAGCAGTACTTC. As protein: CASGTPTYEQYF. Together with reference TRBV28 and TRBJ2-7, the CDR3 gives the full variable domain: DVKVTQSSRYLVKRTGEKVFLECVQDMDHENMFWYRQDPGLGLRLIYFSYDVKMKEKGDIPEGYSVSREKKERFSLILESASTNQTSMYLCASGTPTYEQYFGPGTRLTVT.